Below, 21 T cell receptor beta chains from the same sample are listed, as sequenced in a study of cytomegalovirus exposure and HLA in healthy donors (dated by TCRdb to 2017 to 2019). Receptor libraries were prepared by the immunoSEQ multiplex PCR assay. The clones in this table, taken by TCRdb from immuneACCESS, are in-frame only. Not every clone is retained; where verified, under half of the shortfall comes from an unresolved V gene, and the cause of the rest is unknown. The sample includes 110,000 to 150,000 clones, with about nine tenths observed a single time. The leading ten clones occupy just under 3% of the sample. Material: PBMCs. These receptors all come from a man aged 18 to 35 in good health and CMV-seronegative.

The chain carries TRBV7-9 and TRBJ2-7; 7 nucleotides match TRBD1. CDR1 is SEHNR and CDR2 is FQNEAQ in the germline V gene (reference sequence). Trimming at V came to 11 bases and at J to 0 bases, leaving 4 bases not matched to a gene. The CDR3 runs 12 residues. CDR3 sequence (DNA): TGTGCCGTACAGGGGAGCTCCTACGAGCAGTACTTC. It encodes CAVQGSSYEQYF.

The rearrangement links TRBV6-5 to TRBJ1-2, with D unclear. Trimming shortened V by 5 bases and J by 0 bases, and 10 bases separated the two germline ends. The germline gives CDR1 MNHEY, CDR2 SVGAGI. This CDR3 region has 14 residues. Here the CDR3 DNA reads TGTGCCAGCAGTGGGCGGGCCTCTAACTATGGCTACACCTTC. Residues: CASSGRASNYGYTF.

The rearrangement uses TRBV27 and TRBJ1-4; D unresolved. This CDR3 has 14 residues. V was pared by 6 bases and J by 7 bases, with 15 bases between. The germline V gene encodes CDR1 MNHEY and CDR2 SMNVEV (reference sequence). The CDR3 DNA is TGTGCCAGCAGCCCCCTTAGGAGAGGTGAAAAACTGTTTTTT. Amino acids: CASSPLRRGEKLFF.

The gene calls are TRBV6-1 and TRBJ1-1, with TRBD1 as a possible D gene (5 bases). This CDR3 is 13 amino acids long. V was clipped by 3 bases and J by 8 bases, with 13 bases between them. Germline CDR1 and CDR2: MNHNS and SASEGT. Here the CDR3 DNA reads TGTGCCAGCAGTGATAGGGGATTAAAGGAAGCTTTCTTT. Translating gives CASSDRGLKEAFF.

The chain combines TRBV7-2 with TRBJ2-2; D is possibly TRBD2 (6 bases). The V and J ends lost 1 base and 7 bases respectively, with 16 bases between them. The germline CDR1 and CDR2 sequences are SGHTA and FQGNSA. The length of the CDR3 is 16 residues. DNA for the CDR3: TGTGCCAGCAGCTTAGTCCCAGGGAGGTCTTTCGGGGAGCTGTTTTTT. This translates into CASSLVPGRSFGELFF.

The V gene is TRBV5-6, the J gene TRBJ1-1, with a tentative D call TRBD1 (6 bases). Germline CDR1 reads SGHDT; CDR2 reads YYEEEE. The CDR3 contains 13 residues. The ends were cut back, 0 bases at V and 7 bases at J, with 10 bases in the middle. The CDR3 sequence: CASSLETGDEAFF. DNA of the CDR3: TGTGCCAGCAGCTTGGAGACAGGCGATGAAGCTTTCTTT.

This chain joins TRBV5-4 and TRBJ1-6; 10 bases line up with TRBD1. The V segment lost 4 bases and the J segment 1 base; nucleotides outside the gene matches: 5. The CDR3 covers 17 residues. In germline, CDR1 is SGHNT, CDR2 YYREEE (reference sequence). The chain's CDR3 is CASSGTGARSYNSPLHF. CDR3 bases: TGTGCCAGCAGCGGGACAGGGGCCAGGTCCTATAATTCACCCCTCCACTTT. Together with reference TRBV5-4 and TRBJ1-6, the CDR3 gives the full variable domain: ETGVTQSPTHLIKTRGQQVTLRCSSQSGHNTVSWYQQALGQGPQFIFQYYREEENGRGNFPPRFSGLQFPNYSSELNVNALELDDSALYLCASSGTGARSYNSPLHFGNGTRLTVT.

This sequence joins TRBV6-1 and TRBJ2-7; D unclear. This CDR3 spans 13 amino acids. Trimming cost V 6 bases and J 0 bases, with 9 bases left between them. The germline CDR1 and CDR2 sequences are MNHNS and SASEGT. CDR3 residues: CASSQEPSYEQYF. CDR3 bases: TGTGCCAGCAGCCAGGAACCCTCCTACGAGCAGTACTTC.

V usage is TRBV4-2 and J usage is TRBJ1-2, with a possible D match to TRBD1 (6 bases). Per the germline V gene, CDR1 is LGHNA and CDR2 is YNFKEQ. Trimming removed 0 bases from V and 7 bases from J, with 15 bases in between. The CDR3 length is 15 residues. The CDR3 nucleotides are TGTGCCAGCAGCCAAGACTGGTCTAGGGGGGGTGGCTACACCTTC. This sequence encodes CASSQDWSRGGGYTF.

This clone has a single count. This sequence joins TRBV15 and TRBJ2-6, with 9 nucleotides matching TRBD1. This CDR3 contains 17 residues. Losses at the gene ends were 8 bases for V and 0 bases for J; bases not matched to a gene: 8. Germline V gene sequence: CDR1 LNHNV, CDR2 YYDKDF (reference sequence). CDR3 sequence: CATGGQGPYSGANVLTF. The CDR3 bases are TGTGCCACCGGAGGACAGGGGCCCTACTCTGGGGCCAACGTCCTGACTTTC.

This sequence joins TRBV25-1 and TRBJ2-7; 7 bases line up with TRBD1. CDR3 size: 15 residues. V lost 1 base, J lost 2 bases, and 5 bases stayed unmatched. CDR1 and CDR2 (germline): MGHDK, SYGVNS. CDR3: CASSESTGPPYEQYF. CDR3 DNA: TGTGCCAGCAGTGAATCGACAGGGCCCCCCTACGAGCAGTACTTC.

This clone was seen a handful of times. V is TRBV19 and J is TRBJ2-5; 9 positions match TRBD1. This CDR3 contains 15 residues. Trimming cost V 6 bases and J 5 bases; bases outside gene matches: 10. Germline values: CDR1 LNHDA, CDR2 SQIVND (reference sequence). The CDR3 reads CASSLQGALGETQYF. DNA for the CDR3: TGTGCCAGTAGCCTACAGGGGGCCCTAGGGGAGACCCAGTACTTC.

The chain has TRBV27 and TRBJ2-7; 10 bases agree with TRBD2. The CDR3 sequence is 13 residues long. Germline-derived CDR1 and CDR2 are MNHEY and SMNVEV (reference sequence). The J segment lost 7 bases and the V segment lost 6 bases, leaving 6 bases of the junction unmatched. CDR3 DNA: TGTGCCAGCAGCGTTAGCGGGAGGAGGGAGCAGTACTTC. Its translation: CASSVSGRREQYF.

The chain is built from TRBV7-2 and TRBJ1-1; 7 nucleotides align to TRBD1. The CDR3 is made up of 14 amino acids. The germline gives CDR1 SGHTA, CDR2 FQGNSA. The J segment lost 2 bases and the V segment lost 1 base, leaving 1 base of the junction unmatched. The CDR3, as DNA: TGTGCCAGCAGCTTAGGACAGGGAAACACTGAAGCTTTCTTT. Encoded protein: CASSLGQGNTEAFF.

This sequence joins TRBV2 and TRBJ1-1; TRBD1 matches 7 bases. This CDR3 region has 14 residues. The ends lost 5 bases at V and 1 base at J; junction bases unmatched: 4. The germline gives CDR1 SNHLY, CDR2 FYNNEI. In nucleotides, the CDR3 is TGTGCCAGCAGTTTCGACAGGGCGAACACTGAAGCTTTCTTT. It encodes CASSFDRANTEAFF. The complete variable domain, with remaining parts taken from reference TRBV2 and TRBJ1-1, reads EPEVTQTPSHQVTQMGQEVILRCVPISNHLYFYWYRQILGQKVEFLVSFYNNEISEKSEIFDDQFSVERPDGSNFTLKIRSTKLEDSAMYFCASSFDRANTEAFFGQGTRLTVV.

V gene TRBV9 combines with J gene TRBJ2-6; no firm D call. This CDR3 region has 16 residues. Between the trimmed V and J ends, which lost 0 bases and 1 base, there was a span of 8 bases. Germline CDR1 is SGDLS and CDR2 is YYNGEE. The CDR3 protein is CASSVDWASGANVLTF. CDR3 coding DNA: TGTGCCAGCAGCGTAGACTGGGCGTCTGGGGCCAACGTCCTGACTTTC.

The rearrangement uses TRBV7-2 and TRBJ2-1; a possible D gene is TRBD1 (5 bases). Germline assignment: CDR1 SGHTA and CDR2 FQGNSA. Trimming left V 0 bases short and J 6 bases short, with 9 bases between. The CDR3 is 14 amino acids. CDR3 nucleotide sequence: TGTGCCAGCAGCTTAGCCAGGGCTGGCAATGAGCAGTTCTTC. This codes for CASSLARAGNEQFF.

This clone was observed a single time. This rearrangement joins TRBV7-9 to TRBJ1-4; maybe TRBD1 (5 bases). CDR3 length equals 16 residues. The germline V gene has CDR1 SEHNR and CDR2 FQNEAQ (reference sequence). V dropped 4 bases and J dropped 1 base, with 13 bases sitting between them. DNA of the CDR3: TGTGCCAGCAGCTCTACAGGCCCGAGAACTAATGAAAAACTGTTTTTT. Protein sequence: CASSSTGPRTNEKLFF.

CDR3 loop: CASSYSYKGRDGYTF. The CDR3 nucleotides read TGTGCCAGCAGTTACTCATACAAGGGGAGGGATGGCTACACCTTC. This chain connects TRBV6-5 to TRBJ1-2, with a weak D call TRBD1 (5 bases). Trimming left V 0 bases short and J 6 bases short, with 14 bases between. CDR3 length: 15 residues. The germline CDR1 and CDR2 sequences are MNHEY and SVGAGI.

The genes are TRBV6-5 and TRBJ2-7; 10 nucleotides align to TRBD1. The CDR3 totals 14 residues. Germline-derived CDR1 and CDR2 are MNHEY and SVGAGI. J was trimmed by 2 bases and V by 7 bases; bases with no gene match: 5. The CDR3 reads CASTGTGAPYEQYF. Here the CDR3 DNA reads TGTGCCAGCACGGGGACAGGGGCTCCCTACGAGCAGTACTTC.

This chain joins TRBV30 and TRBJ2-3, with 10 positions matching TRBD1. V was clipped by 4 bases and J by 2 bases; unmatched bases: 6. The CDR3 sequence is 15 residues long. The germline V gene has CDR1 GTSNPN and CDR2 SVGIG (reference sequence). The CDR3 nucleotides are TGTGCCTGGAAAAGGACAGGGGGGGACACAGATACGCAGTATTTT. Translated, it gives CAWKRTGGDTDTQYF.